This TCR beta chain was identified during a study of blood T cell repertoires in COVID-19. Whole-study context: COVID-19 samples from acute and convalescent phases originated in the United States, Italy and Spain.

Per the authors' pipeline: Reference gene primer amplification yielded estimated nucleated cell counts. Method: immunoSEQ multiplex PCR; TCRdb's copy keeps in-frame clones and lacks some. V, J and clone size are those of that table, while D and trimming were read from the DNA. The data hold roughly 220,000 clones, with more than 85% observed a single time. CDR1 SGHRS and CDR2 YFSETQ come from the germline V gene. V shed 0 bases and J shed 0 bases, with 12 bases lying between them. There are 16 residues in the CDR3. The sequenced material came from peripheral blood. V gene TRBV5-1 combines with J gene TRBJ2-5, with D maybe TRBD1 (5 bases). This clonotype originated in a woman aged 45-65 years with COVID-19, enrolled during active disease. CDR3 region: CASSLDGQRDQETQYF. For the CDR3, the DNA is TGCGCCAGCAGCTTGGACGGACAAAGGGACCAAGAGACCCAGTACTTC.